These T cell receptor beta chains were read from a single sample in a study of cytomegalovirus exposure and HLA in healthy donors. Sequencing used immunoSEQ multiplex PCR; TCRdb keeps in-frame clones, though not all of them. Here the sample spans 87,000 or so clones, roughly 71% being singletons. Input material: PBMCs. The receptors here all came from a woman aged 35 to 49 in good health and CMV-seronegative. CDR3s include the opening cysteine and the closing phenylalanine or tryptophan. The D gene is left open where the match is weak. Size values are once, few and many counts, or a class for expanded clones, and some rows have none.

CDR3aa,CDR3nt,j_gene,d_gene,abundance,v_gene
CAISKQGPNEKLFF,TGTGCCATCAGTAAACAGGGACCTAATGAAAAACTGTTTTTT,TRBJ1-4,.,.,TRBV10-3
CAWSVVAGPKF,TGTGCCTGGAGTGTAGTCGCAGGGCCAAAATTC,TRBJ1-2,.,.,TRBV30
CASSLVQGGRYEQYF,TGTGCCAGCAGTTTAGTACAGGGGGGACGCTACGAGCAGTACTTC,TRBJ2-7,TRBD1,.,TRBV27
CATSAGVTGELFF,TGTGCCACTTCGGCAGGGGTCACCGGGGAGCTGTTTTTT,TRBJ2-2,.,once,TRBV19
CASSVDSNYGYTF,TGTGCCAGCAGCGTAGACAGCAACTATGGCTACACCTTC,TRBJ1-2,.,.,TRBV9
CASSSSTGFGTDTQYF,TGCGCCAGCAGCTCCTCGACAGGGTTCGGTACAGATACGCAGTATTTT,TRBJ2-3,TRBD1,.,TRBV5-1
CASSQQGLVAGANVLTF,TGCGCCAGCAGCCAACAGGGTTTAGTTGCTGGGGCCAACGTCCTGACTTTC,TRBJ2-6,.,.,TRBV4-3
CASSYTGQGSRYTQYF,TGTGCCAGCAGCTATACCGGGCAGGGGTCGAGGTATACGCAGTATTTT,TRBJ2-3,.,.,TRBV7-9
CASSLDLGQADTQYF,TGTGCCAGCAGCTTAGACCTGGGACAGGCAGATACGCAGTATTTT,TRBJ2-3,TRBD1,.,TRBV7-3
CASSQVMTHGYTF,TGCGCCAGCAGCCAAGTTATGACTCATGGCTACACCTTC,TRBJ1-2,.,.,TRBV4-1
CASRTLEMNTEAFF,TGTGCCAGCAGGACATTGGAAATGAACACTGAAGCTTTCTTT,TRBJ1-1,.,.,TRBV7-9
CASSRTFIYEILFF,TGTGCCAGCAGCCGGACTTTTATTTATGAAATACTGTTCTTT,TRBJ1-4,.,few,TRBV6-5
CASSIGSRTDTQYF,TGTGCCAGCAGTATCGGGTCTCGCACAGATACGCAGTATTTT,TRBJ2-3,.,few,TRBV27
CASSRGGHTEAFF,TGTGCCAGCAGCCGGGGGGGGCACACTGAAGCTTTCTTT,TRBJ1-1,.,.,TRBV2
CASTVGGSSYNEQFF,TGTGCCAGCACCGTGGGCGGGAGCTCCTACAATGAGCAGTTCTTC,TRBJ2-1,TRBD2,.,TRBV9
CASRTSGEVSTGELFF,TGTGCCAGCAGAACCAGCGGGGAAGTGTCCACCGGGGAGCTGTTTTTT,TRBJ2-2,TRBD2,.,TRBV6-6
CASSLVSGGTDTQYF,TGTGCCAGCAGCTTGGTTAGCGGGGGCACAGATACGCAGTATTTT,TRBJ2-3,TRBD2,.,TRBV5-4
CASSQEASGEETQYF,TGCGCCAGCAGCCAAGAGGCTAGCGGGGAGGAGACCCAGTACTTC,TRBJ2-5,TRBD2,few,TRBV4-3